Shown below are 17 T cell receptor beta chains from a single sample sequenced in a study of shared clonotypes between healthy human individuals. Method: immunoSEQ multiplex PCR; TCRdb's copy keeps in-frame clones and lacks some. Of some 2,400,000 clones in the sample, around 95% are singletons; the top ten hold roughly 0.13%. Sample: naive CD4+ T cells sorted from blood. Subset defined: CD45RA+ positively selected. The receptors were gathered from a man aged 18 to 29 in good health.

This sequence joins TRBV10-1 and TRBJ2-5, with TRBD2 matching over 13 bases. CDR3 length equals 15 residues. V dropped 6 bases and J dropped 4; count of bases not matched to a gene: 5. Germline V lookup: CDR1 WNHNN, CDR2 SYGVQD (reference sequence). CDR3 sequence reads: CASRPGLAGRETQYF. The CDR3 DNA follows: TGCGCCAGCAGGCCGGGACTAGCGGGGAGAGAGACCCAGTACTTC.

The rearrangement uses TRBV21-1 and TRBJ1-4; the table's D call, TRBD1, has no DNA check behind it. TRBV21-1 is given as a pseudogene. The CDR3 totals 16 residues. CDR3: CASSTPRLATNEKLFF. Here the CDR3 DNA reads TGTGCCAGCAGCACTCCCAGGCTTGCAACTAATGAAAAACTGTTTTTT.

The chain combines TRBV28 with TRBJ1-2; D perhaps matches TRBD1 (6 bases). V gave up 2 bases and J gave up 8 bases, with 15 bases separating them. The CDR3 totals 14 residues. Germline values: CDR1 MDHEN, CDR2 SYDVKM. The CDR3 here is CASSLRARGDGYTF. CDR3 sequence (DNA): TGTGCCAGCAGTTTACGGGCCAGGGGAGACGGCTACACCTTC.

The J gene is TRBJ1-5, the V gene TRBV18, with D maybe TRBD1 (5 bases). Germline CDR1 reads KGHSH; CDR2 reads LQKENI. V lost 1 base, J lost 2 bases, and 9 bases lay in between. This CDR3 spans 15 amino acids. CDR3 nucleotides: TGTGCCAGCTCACCACAGAGGGGTGGCAATCAGCCCCAGCATTTT. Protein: CASSPQRGGNQPQHF.

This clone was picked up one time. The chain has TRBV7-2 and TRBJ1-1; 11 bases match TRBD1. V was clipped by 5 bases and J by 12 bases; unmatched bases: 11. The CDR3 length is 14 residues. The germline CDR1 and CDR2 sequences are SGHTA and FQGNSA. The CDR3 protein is CASSQSGTGGKSFF. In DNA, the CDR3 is TGTGCCAGCAGCCAATCCGGGACAGGGGGGAAGTCTTTCTTT.

As DNA, the CDR3 is TGTGCCAGCAGCTCCGCCCTCACAGATACGCAGTATTTT. This gives the protein CASSSALTDTQYF. This rearrangement joins TRBV11-3 to TRBJ2-3; D gene unclear. Germline CDR1 SGHNT, CDR2 YENEEA. Trimming took 4 bases from V and 2 from J, leaving 7 bases between them. The CDR3 consists of 13 residues.

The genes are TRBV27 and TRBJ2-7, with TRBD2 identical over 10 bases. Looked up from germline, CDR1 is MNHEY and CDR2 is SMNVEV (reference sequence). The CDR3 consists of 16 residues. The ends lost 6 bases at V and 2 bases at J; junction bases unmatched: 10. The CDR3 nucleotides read TGTGCCAGCAGATTTCAGGGGACTAGCGAAACCTACGAGCAGTACTTC. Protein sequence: CASRFQGTSETYEQYF.

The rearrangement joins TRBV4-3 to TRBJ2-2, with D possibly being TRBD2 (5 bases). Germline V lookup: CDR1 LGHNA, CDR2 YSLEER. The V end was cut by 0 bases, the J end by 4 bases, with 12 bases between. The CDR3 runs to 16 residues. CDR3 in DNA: TGCGCCAGCAGCCAAGATGTGAGGCGGGTCACCGGGGAGCTGTTTTTT. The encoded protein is CASSQDVRRVTGELFF.

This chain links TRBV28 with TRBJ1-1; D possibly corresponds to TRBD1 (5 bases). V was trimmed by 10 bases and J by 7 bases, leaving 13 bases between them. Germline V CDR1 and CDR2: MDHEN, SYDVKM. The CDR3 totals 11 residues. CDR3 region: CATQGRLEAFF. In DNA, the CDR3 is TGTGCCACCCAGGGCCGACTTGAAGCTTTCTTT.

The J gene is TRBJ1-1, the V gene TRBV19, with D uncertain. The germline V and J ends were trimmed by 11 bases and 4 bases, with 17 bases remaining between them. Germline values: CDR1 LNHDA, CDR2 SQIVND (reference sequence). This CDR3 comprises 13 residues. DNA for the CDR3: TGTGCCTGTCAAACTGTGAAGGGCACTGAAGCTTTCTTT. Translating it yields CACQTVKGTEAFF.

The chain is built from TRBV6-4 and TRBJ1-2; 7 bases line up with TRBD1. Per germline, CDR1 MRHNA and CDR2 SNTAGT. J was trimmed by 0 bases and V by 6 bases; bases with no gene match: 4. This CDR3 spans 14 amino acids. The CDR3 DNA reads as TGTGCCAGCAGCCCCACAGGGGCTAACTATGGCTACACCTTC. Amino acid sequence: CASSPTGANYGYTF.

CDR3 sequence reads: CASSLALGEAFF. In nucleotides, the CDR3 is TGTGCCAGCAGCTTAGCATTGGGAGAAGCTTTCTTT. This rearrangement joins TRBV11-2 to TRBJ1-1; D gene ambiguous. The CDR3 extends over 12 amino acids. Per the germline V gene, CDR1 is SGHAT and CDR2 is FQNNGV. V gave up 1 base and J gave up 8 bases, with 8 bases separating them.

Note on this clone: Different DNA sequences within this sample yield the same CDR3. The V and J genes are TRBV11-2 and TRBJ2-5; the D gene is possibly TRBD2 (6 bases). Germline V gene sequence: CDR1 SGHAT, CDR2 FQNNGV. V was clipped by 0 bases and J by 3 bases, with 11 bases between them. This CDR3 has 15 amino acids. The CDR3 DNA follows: TGTGCCAGCAGCTTAGACGGGACTGGAAAAGAGACCCAGTACTTC. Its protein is CASSLDGTGKETQYF.

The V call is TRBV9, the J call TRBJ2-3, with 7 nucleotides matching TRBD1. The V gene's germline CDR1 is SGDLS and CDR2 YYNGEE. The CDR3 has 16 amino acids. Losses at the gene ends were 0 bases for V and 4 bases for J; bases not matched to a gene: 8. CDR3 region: CASSVGTGLTSDTQYF. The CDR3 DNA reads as TGTGCCAGCAGCGTAGGGACAGGCCTTACTTCAGATACGCAGTATTTT.

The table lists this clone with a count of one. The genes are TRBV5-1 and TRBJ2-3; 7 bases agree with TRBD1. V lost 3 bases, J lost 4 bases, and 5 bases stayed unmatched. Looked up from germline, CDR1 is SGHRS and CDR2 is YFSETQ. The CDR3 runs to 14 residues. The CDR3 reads CASSWYRGSDTQYF. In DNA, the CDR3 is TGCGCCAGCAGCTGGTACAGGGGTTCAGATACGCAGTATTTT.

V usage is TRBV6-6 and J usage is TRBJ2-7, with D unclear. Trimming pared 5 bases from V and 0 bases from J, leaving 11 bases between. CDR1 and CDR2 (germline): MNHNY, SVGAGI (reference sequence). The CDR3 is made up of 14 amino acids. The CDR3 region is CASSLRPSSYEQYF. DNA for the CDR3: TGTGCCAGCAGTCTCCGTCCTAGCTCCTACGAGCAGTACTTC.

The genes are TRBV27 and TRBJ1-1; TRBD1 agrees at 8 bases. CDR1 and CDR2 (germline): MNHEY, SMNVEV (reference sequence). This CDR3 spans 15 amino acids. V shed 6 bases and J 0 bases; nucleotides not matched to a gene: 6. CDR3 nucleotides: TGTGCCAGCAGCCGGGACAGGATCTTGAACACTGAAGCTTTCTTT. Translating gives CASSRDRILNTEAFF.